This TCR beta chain was captured by sequencing in a study of cytomegalovirus exposure and HLA in healthy donors. About the research overall: As an earlier analysis found, 180 million or so T cells yielded 100 million to 130 million unique TCR beta sequences.

Study-level findings and limits: Later on, an analysis tied about 17,000 TCR beta sequences to HLA alleles at 0.05 false discovery rate.

This CDR3 spans 14 amino acids. The germline V gene has CDR1 MDHEN and CDR2 SYDVKM. V lost 6 bases to trimming and J lost 6 bases, with 12 bases between them. Although they were nominally healthy when sampled, donors likely had unrecorded immune exposures. About this clone itself: Its antigen remains unknown.

13 Jbeta primers and 60 Vbeta primers were used for the PCR. Clones were read by immunoSEQ multiplex PCR, and TCRdb kept only the in-frame ones, dropping some. The sample lists some 190,000 clones; roughly 87% were seen once. This TCR was sampled from a man in his forties in good health and CMV-seronegative. This rearrangement joins TRBV28 to TRBJ1-6, with a tentative D call TRBD1 (6 bases). Sequencing used PBMCs. The chain's CDR3 is CASSSDRPNSPLHF. The CDR3 DNA follows: TGTGCCAGCAGCTCGGACAGACCTAATTCACCCCTCCACTTT.